These 9 T cell receptor beta chains were all obtained from the same sample, sequenced in a study of vaccination and CD4 T cells after COVID-19. Sample treatment: 10-day PBMC culture with coronavirus spike peptide pools or control peptides (ViraFEST assay). The antigens these receptors bind are not known. The Oncomine TCR Beta short-read assay was applied to DNA of cultured CD4+ T cells. Each CDR3 protein is one row after TCRdb ran MiXCR on the PCR reads. The data contain roughly 11,000 distinct CDR3 sequences, about three quarters of them singletons. Sequencing was performed on CD4+ T cells from blood, cultured in vitro. These receptors all stem from a human donor who had recovered from COVID-19.

This chain links TRBV10-3 with TRBJ2-5; either TRBD1 or TRBD2 may fit D (5 bases each). The germline V gene encodes CDR1 ENHRY and CDR2 SYGVKD. The CDR3 runs to 15 residues. Trimming cost V 4 bases and J 1 base, with 13 bases left between them. The CDR3 nucleotides are TGTGCCATCAGTGCGTCGACGGGGCTCCAAGAGACCCAGTACTTC. This codes for CAISASTGLQETQYF.

The rearrangement joins TRBV7-8 to TRBJ2-7, with a possible D match to TRBD2 (6 bases). V was trimmed by 6 bases and J by 2 bases, leaving 14 bases between them. Germline V gene lookup returns CDR1 SGHVS and CDR2 FQNEAQ. The CDR3 length is 14 residues. The CDR3 loop reads CASRMDGSPYEQYF. CDR3 coding DNA: TGTGCCAGCAGGATGGACGGGAGTCCCTACGAGCAGTACTTC.

The rearrangement joins TRBV27 to TRBJ2-5, with D unresolved. CDR1 MNHEY and CDR2 SMNVEV come from the germline V gene (reference sequence). V shed 6 bases and J shed 1 base, with 12 bases lying between them. CDR3 length equals 14 residues. The CDR3 reads CASSGYNPQETQYF. The CDR3 DNA is TGTGCCAGCAGCGGCTACAATCCCCAAGAGACCCAGTACTTC.

The V and J genes are TRBV7-9 and TRBJ2-5; 15 nucleotides agree with TRBD2. In germline, CDR1 is SEHNR, CDR2 FQNEAQ (reference sequence). The CDR3 runs 18 residues. Losses at the gene ends were 1 base for V and 1 base for J; bases not matched to a gene: 4. The CDR3 nucleotides read TGTGCCAGCAGCTTAGGGACTAGCGGGGGGGCCCGCCAAGAGACCCAGTACTTC. It yields the protein CASSLGTSGGARQETQYF.

The chain has TRBV12-3 or TRBV12-4 and TRBJ1-5; TRBD1 might be the D (6 bases). This CDR3 is 17 amino acids long. The V end lost 3 bases, the J end lost 7 bases, and 22 bases lay between the germline ends. CDR3 bases: TGTGCCAGCAGTTTGGGGGCTGCACGGGGGGAAAACCAGCCCCAGCATTTT. As protein: CASSLGAARGENQPQHF.

The chain links TRBV10-3 to TRBJ2-7; no reliable D call. The ends were cut back, 0 bases at V and 1 base at J, with 13 bases in the middle. CDR3 length: 16 residues. The V gene's germline CDR1 is ENHRY and CDR2 SYGVKD. The CDR3 loop is CAISESMSHRSYEQYF. CDR3 nucleotide sequence: TGTGCCATCAGTGAGTCGATGTCACACCGATCCTACGAGCAGTACTTC.

DNA of the CDR3: TGCAGTGCCCGCCCAGGGACTAGCGGGGGCTACGAGCAGTACTTC. Translation: CSARPGTSGGYEQYF. The rearrangement links TRBV20-1 to TRBJ2-7; 14 positions agree with TRBD2. From germline, CDR1 is DFQATT and CDR2 SNEGSKA (reference sequence). The CDR3 spans 15 residues. The J segment lost 3 bases and the V segment lost 6 bases, leaving 7 bases of the junction unmatched.

The chain has TRBV20-1 and TRBJ1-1, with no clear D. The germline V gene encodes CDR1 DFQATT and CDR2 SNEGSKA (reference sequence). The CDR3 contains 12 residues. Trimming shortened V by 1 base and J by 3 bases, and 6 bases separated the two germline ends. CDR3 amino acids: CSARGGYTEAFF. In nucleotides, the CDR3 is TGCAGTGCTAGAGGGGGATACACTGAAGCTTTCTTT.

The V call is TRBV6-1, the J call TRBJ2-3; D gene unclear. The CDR3 loop spans 13 amino acids. From germline, CDR1 is MNHNS and CDR2 SASEGT. With 5 bases removed from V and 4 bases from J, the gap between germline ends came to 10 bases. This CDR3 reads CASSPYQSDTQYF. Here the CDR3 DNA reads TGTGCCAGCAGTCCATATCAGTCAGATACGCAGTATTTT.